The sequence of this T cell receptor beta chain was determined in a study of blood T cell repertoires in COVID-19. Assay: immunoSEQ multiplex PCR; the TCRdb copy retains only in-frame clones and omits some. This sample yields 350,000 to 450,000 clones, of which 85% to 90% are seen a single time; about 1.7% belongs to the top ten. This clone came up a few times. This CDR3 is built from 15 residues. The germline CDR1 and CDR2 sequences are MDHEN and SYDVKM. V lost 5 bases to trimming and J lost 6 bases; unmatched junction nucleotides: 8. The receptor's source is a woman in her thirties who had recovered from COVID-19. V gene TRBV28 combines with J gene TRBJ2-7, with 12 positions matching TRBD2. Source material: PBMCs or T cells enriched from blood (not recorded which). The CDR3 bases are TGTGCCAGCAGTCCGACTAGCGGGAGTATAAGCGAGCAGTACTTC. Translated, it gives CASSPTSGSISEQYF. Filled out from reference TRBV28 and TRBJ2-7, the complete variable domain reads DVKVTQSSRYLVKRTGEKVFLECVQDMDHENMFWYRQDPGLGLRLIYFSYDVKMKEKGDIPEGYSVSREKKERFSLILESASTNQTSMYLCASSPTSGSISEQYFGPGTRLTVT.